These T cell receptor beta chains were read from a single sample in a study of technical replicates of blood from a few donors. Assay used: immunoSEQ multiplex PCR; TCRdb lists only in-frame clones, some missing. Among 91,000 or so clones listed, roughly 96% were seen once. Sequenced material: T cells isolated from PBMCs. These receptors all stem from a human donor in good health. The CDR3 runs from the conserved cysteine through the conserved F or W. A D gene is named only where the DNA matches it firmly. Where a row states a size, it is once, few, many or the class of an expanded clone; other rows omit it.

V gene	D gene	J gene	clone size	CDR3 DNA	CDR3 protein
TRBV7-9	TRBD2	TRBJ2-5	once	TGTGCCAGCAGCACCCCTAGCGGGAGGTTCAGGGAGACCCAGTACTTC	CASSTPSGRFRETQYF
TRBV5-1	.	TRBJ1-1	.	TGCGCCAGCAGCTTGTTAACCGATAGGGGAGGGAACACTGAAGCTTTCTTT	CASSLLTDRGGNTEAFF
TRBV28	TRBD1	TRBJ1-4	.	TGTGCCAGCGGGGACAGTTCCCGGTCGGGTAATGAAAAACTGTTTTTT	CASGDSSRSGNEKLFF
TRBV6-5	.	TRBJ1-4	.	TGTGCCAGCAAAAAAAGGGGAGGGTCTTTCGAAAAACTGTTTTTT	CASKKRGGSFEKLFF
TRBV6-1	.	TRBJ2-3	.	TGTGCCAGCAGTGAAACTAGAACCACAGATACGCAGTATTTT	CASSETRTTDTQYF
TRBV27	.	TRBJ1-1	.	TGTGCCAGCGCCGACAGGCTCAACACTGAAGCTTTCTTT	CASADRLNTEAFF
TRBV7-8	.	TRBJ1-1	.	TGTGCCAGCAGCTTGGGGGGAATCACTGAAGCTTTCTTT	CASSLGGITEAFF
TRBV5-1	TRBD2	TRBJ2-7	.	TGCGCCAGCAGCTGGACTAGCGGCTCCTACGAGCAGTACTTC	CASSWTSGSYEQYF
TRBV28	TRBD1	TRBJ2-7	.	TGTGCCAGCAGTTTATGGGGGACAGAGACCTACGAGCAGTACTTC	CASSLWGTETYEQYF
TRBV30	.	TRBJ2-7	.	TGTGCCTGGAGTGCGGGAACCTCCTACGAGCAGTACTTC	CAWSAGTSYEQYF
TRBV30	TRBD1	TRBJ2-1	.	TGTGCCTGGAACAGGGGGCGCGATGAGCAGTTCTTC	CAWNRGRDEQFF
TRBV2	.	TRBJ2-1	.	TGTGCCAGCAGTGCAACGGCGGCTTGGAATGAGCAGTTCTTC	CASSATAAWNEQFF
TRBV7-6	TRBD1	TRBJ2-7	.	TGTGCCAGCAGCTTAGCTAGGGACAGGGGGCGAGGCGAGCAGTACTTC	CASSLARDRGRGEQYF
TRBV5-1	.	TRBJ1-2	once	TGCGCCAGCAGCTTCGGTGCGGGCTATGGCTACACCTTC	CASSFGAGYGYTF
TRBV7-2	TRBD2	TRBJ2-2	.	TGTGCCAGCAGCCATAGCGGGGGGCCCTTCACCGGGGAGCTGTTTTTT	CASSHSGGPFTGELFF
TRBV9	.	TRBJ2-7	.	TGTGCCAGCAGCGGACTCGGGGGAGAACCCTACGAGCAGTACTTC	CASSGLGGEPYEQYF
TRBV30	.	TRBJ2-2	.	TGTGCCTGGAGCCGGTACACCGGGGAGCTGTTTTTT	CAWSRYTGELFF
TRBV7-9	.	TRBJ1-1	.	TGTGCCAGCAGCCCACAGGCTTTTAACAGGGTCACTGAAGCTTTCTTT	CASSPQAFNRVTEAFF
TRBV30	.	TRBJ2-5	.	TGTGCCTGGAGTCCCCTAGGCGGGGTACAAGAGACCCAGTACTTC	CAWSPLGGVQETQYF
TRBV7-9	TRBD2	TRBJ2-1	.	TGTGCCAGCAGCTCGAAGGGACTAGCGGGGGGGTCTTCCTACAATGAGCAGTTCTTC	CASSSKGLAGGSSYNEQFF
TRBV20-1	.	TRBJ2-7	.	TGCAGTGCAGCGGAGGACTACGAGCAGTACTTC	CSAAEDYEQYF
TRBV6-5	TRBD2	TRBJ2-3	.	TGTGCCAGCATCCAGCGGGGGCAGGGAGATACGCAGTATTTT	CASIQRGQGDTQYF
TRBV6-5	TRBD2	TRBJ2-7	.	TGTGCCAGCAGTCCCCCGGGACTAACGTACGAGCAGTACTTC	CASSPPGLTYEQYF
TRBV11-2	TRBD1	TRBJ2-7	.	TGTGCCAGCAGCATTGATAGGGGGCCGTCAGAGCAGTACTTC	CASSIDRGPSEQYF
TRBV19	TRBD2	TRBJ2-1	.	TGTGCCAGTAGTATTCGAACTAGCGGGAGGTACAATGAGCAGTTCTTC	CASSIRTSGRYNEQFF
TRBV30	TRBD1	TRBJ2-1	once	TGTGCCTGGAGTTGGGGACAGGGAACCTTCTACAATGAGCAGTTCTTC	CAWSWGQGTFYNEQFF
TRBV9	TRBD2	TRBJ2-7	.	TGTGCCAGCAACGAAGCGGGGAGCTCCTACGAGCAGTACTTC	CASNEAGSSYEQYF
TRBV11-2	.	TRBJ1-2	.	TGTGCCAGCAGCTTACCGAGAAACTATGGCTACACCTTC	CASSLPRNYGYTF
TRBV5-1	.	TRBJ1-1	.	TGCGCCAGCAGCTTGGAGTCCAGGAGGTCAAACACTGAAGCTTTCTTT	CASSLESRRSNTEAFF
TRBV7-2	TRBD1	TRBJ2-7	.	TGTGCCAGCAGCTTACTCAGGGGGCGTAGCGAGCAGTACTTC	CASSLLRGRSEQYF
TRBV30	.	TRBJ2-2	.	TGTGCCTGGAGGGGAGTCACCGGGGAGCTGTTTTTT	CAWRGVTGELFF
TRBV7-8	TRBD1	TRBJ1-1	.	TGTGCCAGCAGCACTTTCCTGACAGGGGACATGAACACTGAAGCTTTCTTT	CASSTFLTGDMNTEAFF
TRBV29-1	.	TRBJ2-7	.	TGCAGCGTTGGAAGCGAGGAACACAACTCCTACGAGCAGTACTTC	CSVGSEEHNSYEQYF
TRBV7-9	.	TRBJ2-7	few	TGTGCCAGCAGCTTAGGGGGGCGCGAGCAGTACTTC	CASSLGGREQYF
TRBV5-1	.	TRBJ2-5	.	TGCGCCAGCAGCTTGGCCGTACGGGGGGCAGTTGAGACCCAGTACTTC	CASSLAVRGAVETQYF
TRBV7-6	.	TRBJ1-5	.	TGTGCCAGCAGCTTAGGGGGAGGCCCCGGGCCCCAGCATTTT	CASSLGGGPGPQHF
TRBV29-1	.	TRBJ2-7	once	TGCAGCGTTCGGAGGGTCAGAGACGAGCAGTACTTC	CSVRRVRDEQYF
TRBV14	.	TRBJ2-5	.	TGTGCCAGCAGCCCCAAAACAACCTTTACGACTAGCAGGGGAAAACAAGAGACCCAGTACTTC	CASSPKTTFTTSRGKQETQYF
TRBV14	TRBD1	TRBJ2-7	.	TGTGCCAGCAGCCGGACAGGAGGCCCCTACGAGCAGTACTTC	CASSRTGGPYEQYF
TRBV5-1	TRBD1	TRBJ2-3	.	TGCGCCAGCAGCTTACAGGGGACAGATACGCAGTATTTT	CASSLQGTDTQYF
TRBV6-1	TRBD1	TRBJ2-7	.	TGTGCCAGCAGTGAGGACAGGGCCTACGAGCAGTACTTC	CASSEDRAYEQYF
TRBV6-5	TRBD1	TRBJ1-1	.	TGTGCCAGCAGTAAGACAGGGGGCTTTAACACTGAAGCTTTCTTT	CASSKTGGFNTEAFF
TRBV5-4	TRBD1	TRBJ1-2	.	TGTGCCAGCAGCTTGTACAACAGGGGAGGCGACTATGGCTACACCTTC	CASSLYNRGGDYGYTF
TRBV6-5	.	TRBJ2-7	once	TGTGCCAGCAGTTCAGGACATCTCCAGTACTTC	CASSSGHLQYF
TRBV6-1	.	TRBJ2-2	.	TGTGCCACTACCACAGGGCTCTCCGGGGAGCTGTTTTTT	CATTTGLSGELFF
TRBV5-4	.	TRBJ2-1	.	TGTGCCAGCACCGACCTGGGGGGCTCCTACAATGAGCAGTTCTTC	CASTDLGGSYNEQFF
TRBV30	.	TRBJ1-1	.	TGTGCCTGGGGGACACAGGGGAACACTGAAGCTTTCTTT	CAWGTQGNTEAFF
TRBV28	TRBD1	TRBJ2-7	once	TGTGCCACCTCAGAGACAGGGTTCTACGAGCAGTACTTC	CATSETGFYEQYF
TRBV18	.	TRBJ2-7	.	TGTGCCAGCTCACCTTTTCGAGATGACGAGCAGTACTTC	CASSPFRDDEQYF
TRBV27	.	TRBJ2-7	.	TGTGCCGCAGGATACAGTTCCTACGAGCAGTACTTC	CAAGYSSYEQYF
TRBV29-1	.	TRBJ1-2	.	TGCAGCGTTGCGGCGGATAACTATGGCTACACCTTC	CSVAADNYGYTF
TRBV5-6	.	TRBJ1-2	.	TGTGCCAGCAGCCCGCGCAGGCCCTACTATGGCTACACCTTC	CASSPRRPYYGYTF
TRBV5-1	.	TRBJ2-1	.	TGCGCCAGCAGCTCGGGGGTCAAGCAGTTCTTC	CASSSGVKQFF
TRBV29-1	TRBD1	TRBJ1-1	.	TGCAGCGTTGAGTTCATAAGGGGGCGGAACACTGAAGCTTTCTTT	CSVEFIRGRNTEAFF
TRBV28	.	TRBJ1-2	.	TGTGCCAGCAAGCAGGGAAGTTTAGGTGGCTACACCTTC	CASKQGSLGGYTF
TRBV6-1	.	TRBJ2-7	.	TGTGCCAGCAGTGAAGACCCGGGGGGCTTTTTCTACGAGCAGTACTTC	CASSEDPGGFFYEQYF
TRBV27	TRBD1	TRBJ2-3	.	TGTGCCAGCAGTTCCCGACAGGGAACAGATACGCAGTATTTT	CASSSRQGTDTQYF
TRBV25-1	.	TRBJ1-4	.	TGTGCCAGCAGTGAATCTGGGGCTGCAACTAATGAAAAACTGTTTTTT	CASSESGAATNEKLFF